This T cell receptor (beta chain) was documented in a study of OX40 agonist ivuxolimab in advanced cancers. The data were produced by immunoSEQ multiplex PCR, yet TCRdb's version contains in-frame clones alone and is incomplete. The sample contains 30,000 to 40,000 clones, over 85% of which appear only once. Systemic immunosuppression or autoimmune disease history was grounds to exclude patients. Study-level points and caveats: Certain nonresponders likewise exhibited a low normalized T-cell clonal expansion.

Details on this clone: Its antigen is undetermined.

The sample consisted of CD4+ or CD8+ T cells sorted from blood, taken in a trial of the OX40 agonist ivuxolimab. This TCR came from an adult with an advanced solid tumor such as melanoma, head and neck, liver or kidney cancer.

The CDR3 sequence is CASSPPVGSSTDTQYF. CDR3 DNA: TGTGCCAGCTCACCCCCGGTAGGCAGCAGCACAGATACGCAGTATTTT. This sequence joins TRBV18 and TRBJ2-3; D not certain. Germline assignment: CDR1 KGHSH and CDR2 LQKENI. Trimming removed 3 bases at V and 0 bases at J, with 13 bases between. The CDR3 is made up of 16 amino acids.